The 21 T cell receptor beta chains in this list originate from one sample, sequenced in a study of blood T cell repertoires in COVID-19. TCRdb keeps only in-frame clones here, not all; method: immunoSEQ multiplex PCR. The sample includes some 16,000 clones, roughly 81% of them seen just once. The sample comprised peripheral blood. Receptors originate from a man in his 60s with acute or convalescent COVID-19.

The chain couples TRBV7-9 to TRBJ2-3; D might be TRBD2 (6 bases). CDR1 SEHNR and CDR2 FQNEAQ come from the germline V gene (reference sequence). This CDR3 has 14 residues. Trimming took 3 bases from V and 0 from J, leaving 7 bases between them. In DNA form, the CDR3 reads TGTGCCAGCAGCTTGGAGGGTAGCACAGATACGCAGTATTTT. It is translated as CASSLEGSTDTQYF.

The chain uses TRBV6-6 and TRBJ2-3; 11 nucleotides match TRBD2. CDR3 length: 16 residues. Germline lookup yields CDR1 MNHNY and CDR2 SVGAGI (reference sequence). V was clipped by 4 bases and J by 8 bases; unmatched bases: 11. This CDR3 reads CASSFPGSGGGGTQYF. DNA of the CDR3: TGTGCCAGCAGTTTCCCTGGTAGCGGGGGGGGAGGTACGCAGTATTTT.

V usage is TRBV5-5 and J usage is TRBJ2-1; 11 nucleotides align to TRBD1. Germline V gene data show CDR1 as SGHKS and CDR2 as YYEKEE (reference sequence). Trimming at V came to 3 bases and at J to 4 bases, leaving 3 bases not matched to a gene. This CDR3 region has 15 residues. The CDR3 bases are TGTGCCAGCAGCTCCGGGACAGGGGGATACAATGAGCAGTTCTTC. This codes for CASSSGTGGYNEQFF.

This rearrangement joins TRBV5-1 to TRBJ2-5, with D possibly being TRBD2 (6 bases). In germline, CDR1 is SGHRS, CDR2 YFSETQ. This CDR3 region has 14 residues. V was pared by 2 bases and J by 6 bases, with 14 bases between. CDR3 DNA sequence: TGCGCCAGCAGCTTTGCAGGAGGGCAAAAGACCCAGTACTTC. As protein: CASSFAGGQKTQYF. The full variable domain, in which reference TRBV5-1 and TRBJ2-5 provide the parts outside the CDR3, is KAGVTQTPRYLIKTRGQQVTLSCSPISGHRSVSWYQQTPGQGLQFLFEYFSETQRNKGNFPGRFSGRQFSNSRSEMNVSTLELGDSALYLCASSFAGGQKTQYFGPGTRLLVL.

This chain uses TRBV14 with TRBJ1-1, with 7 bases identical to TRBD1. Per the germline V gene, CDR1 is SGHDN and CDR2 is FVKESK. There are 15 residues in the CDR3. The V segment lost 2 bases and the J segment 5 bases; nucleotides outside the gene matches: 8. The CDR3 nucleotides read TGTGCCAGCAGCCAATCTCCAGGGGGGCGAACTGAAGCTTTCTTT. It encodes CASSQSPGGRTEAFF.

This rearrangement joins TRBV29-1 to TRBJ1-1; 7 nucleotides match TRBD1. This CDR3 is 14 amino acids long. Germline V gene data show CDR1 as SQVTM and CDR2 as ANQGSEA. The J segment lost 0 bases and the V segment lost 4 bases, leaving 5 bases of the junction unmatched. The CDR3 DNA reads TGCAGCGTTGGCCGACAGGGCATGAACACTGAAGCTTTCTTT. Translated, it gives CSVGRQGMNTEAFF.

This chain uses TRBV4-2 with TRBJ1-2, with D possibly matching TRBD1 (5 bases). Trimming removed 6 bases at V and 2 bases at J, with 13 bases between. The CDR3 has 14 residues. Germline CDR1 reads LGHNA; CDR2 reads YNFKEQ. The CDR3 loop reads CASSLDSTNYGYTF. The CDR3 DNA reads TGTGCCAGCAGTCTAGACAGTACCAACTATGGCTACACCTTC.

The chain links TRBV19 to TRBJ1-2, with D perhaps matching TRBD1 (6 bases). This CDR3 comprises 13 residues. Trimming removed 6 bases from V and 4 bases from J, with 12 bases in between. Germline lookup yields CDR1 LNHDA and CDR2 SQIVND (reference sequence). The CDR3 DNA reads as TGTGCCAGTAGGTGGCAGGGGTCCTATGGCTACACCTTC. It codes for CASRWQGSYGYTF.

The rearrangement joins TRBV9 to TRBJ2-3; D uncertain. There are 15 residues in the CDR3. V lost 0 bases to trimming and J lost 0 bases, with 8 bases between them. In germline, CDR1 is SGDLS, CDR2 YYNGEE. CDR3 loop: CASSVAGSSTDTQYF. The CDR3 DNA sequence: TGTGCCAGCAGCGTAGCTGGCTCCAGCACAGATACGCAGTATTTT.

The V and J genes are TRBV29-1 and TRBJ1-2, with no clear D. This CDR3 has 10 amino acids. Trimming pared 4 bases from V and 7 bases from J, leaving 7 bases between. CDR1 is SQVTM, CDR2 ANQGSEA, per germline. CDR3 sequence (DNA): TGCAGCGTTGCGGAGGGTGGCTACACCTTC. It specifies CSVAEGGYTF.

In nucleotides, the CDR3 is TGTGCCAGCAGCCTACGGGAGACCCAGTACTTC. This sequence encodes CASSLRETQYF. The J gene is TRBJ2-5, the V gene TRBV11-2, with D unresolved. Germline V CDR1 and CDR2: SGHAT, FQNNGV. Trimming pared 5 bases from V and 5 bases from J, leaving 6 bases between. This CDR3 has 11 amino acids.

The chain recombines TRBV5-5 with TRBJ2-1, with 8 bases lining up with TRBD2. Germline V gene lookup returns CDR1 SGHKS and CDR2 YYEKEE (reference sequence). The trim removed 3 bases at V and 3 bases at J, leaving 5 bases unmatched. This CDR3 has 15 residues. The CDR3 DNA reads TGTGCCAGCAGCTGGAGCGGGGGCAGCTACAATGAGCAGTTCTTC. This encodes CASSWSGGSYNEQFF.

The chain recombines TRBV6-1 with TRBJ1-1; D gene uncertain. The CDR3 length is 15 residues. The germline CDR1 and CDR2 sequences are MNHNS and SASEGT. Trimming took 0 bases from V and 3 from J, leaving 11 bases between them. The CDR3 spells CASSEAPAGYTEAFF. CDR3 in DNA: TGTGCCAGCAGTGAAGCCCCTGCGGGATACACTGAAGCTTTCTTT.

The chain employs TRBV6-5 and TRBJ1-2; tentative D call: TRBD1 (5 bases). The germline V and J ends were trimmed by 4 bases and 14 bases, with 20 bases remaining between them. The CDR3 consists of 13 residues. Germline V gene lookup returns CDR1 MNHEY and CDR2 SVGAGI. In DNA, the CDR3 is TGTGCCAGCAGTTGGGACTCCGGGACCGAACTTACCTTC. This codes for CASSWDSGTELTF.

The V gene is TRBV27, the J gene TRBJ1-2, with 12 bases aligning to TRBD1. This CDR3 is 14 amino acids long. Trimming took 6 bases from V and 8 from J; bases not matched to a gene: 7. Germline V CDR1 and CDR2: MNHEY, SMNVEV (reference sequence). CDR3 in amino acids: CASRAGDRGQGYTF. Here the CDR3 DNA reads TGTGCCAGCAGGGCGGGGGACAGGGGGCAAGGCTACACCTTC.

This chain connects TRBV11-2 to TRBJ2-7; 8 bases line up with TRBD1. V trimming: 3 bases; J trimming: 1 base; junction bases outside the gene matches: 5. The CDR3 has 15 amino acids. Germline loops: CDR1 SGHAT, CDR2 FQNNGV. In DNA, the CDR3 is TGTGCCAGCAGCTTGACCCGGACAGGGTCCTACGAGCAGTACTTC. It is translated as CASSLTRTGSYEQYF.

This clone was detected only a few times. This chain uses TRBV9 with TRBJ1-2; D gene uncertain. The CDR3 has 14 residues. Trimming took off 0 bases at V and 4 bases at J, with 10 bases between the two ends. Germline V gene sequence: CDR1 SGDLS, CDR2 YYNGEE. CDR3 region: CASSVAPQSYGYTF. The CDR3 coding sequence is TGTGCCAGCAGCGTAGCCCCCCAGTCCTATGGCTACACCTTC.

The rearrangement uses TRBV10-3 and TRBJ2-5; maybe TRBD1 (6 bases). Between the trimmed V and J ends, which lost 6 bases and 2 bases, there was a span of 22 bases. This CDR3 region has 17 residues. Per germline, CDR1 ENHRY and CDR2 SYGVKD. This CDR3 reads CAIRDGQLTASQETQYF. CDR3 DNA: TGTGCCATCAGAGACGGACAGCTAACCGCCTCTCAAGAGACCCAGTACTTC.

This clone was observed once. The rearrangement uses TRBV14 and TRBJ1-2, with D tentatively TRBD1 (5 bases). Trimming left V 4 bases short and J 0 bases short, with 9 bases between. The CDR3 covers 14 residues. In germline, CDR1 is SGHDN, CDR2 FVKESK. Here the CDR3 reads CASSRPGANYGYTF. CDR3 nucleotides: TGTGCCAGCAGCCGCCCGGGGGCTAACTATGGCTACACCTTC.

In this sample, this clone turned up once. The rearrangement joins TRBV4-1 to TRBJ2-4; tentative D call: TRBD2 (6 bases). Trimming left V 4 bases short and J 0 bases short, with 16 bases between. Germline V CDR1 and CDR2: MGHRA, YSYEKL. The CDR3 has 17 residues. In DNA, the CDR3 is TGCGCCAGCAGCCCCGGTTTTGGGGACTCAGCCAAAAACATTCAGTACTTC. The encoded protein is CASSPGFGDSAKNIQYF.

The rearrangement links TRBV18 to TRBJ1-4; D is undetermined. Germline-derived CDR1 and CDR2 are KGHSH and LQKENI. V shed 0 bases and J shed 0 bases, with 8 bases lying between them. The CDR3 is 16 amino acids. CDR3 region: CASSPPGRATNEKLFF. CDR3 nucleotides: TGTGCCAGCTCACCACCCGGTCGGGCAACTAATGAAAAACTGTTTTTT.